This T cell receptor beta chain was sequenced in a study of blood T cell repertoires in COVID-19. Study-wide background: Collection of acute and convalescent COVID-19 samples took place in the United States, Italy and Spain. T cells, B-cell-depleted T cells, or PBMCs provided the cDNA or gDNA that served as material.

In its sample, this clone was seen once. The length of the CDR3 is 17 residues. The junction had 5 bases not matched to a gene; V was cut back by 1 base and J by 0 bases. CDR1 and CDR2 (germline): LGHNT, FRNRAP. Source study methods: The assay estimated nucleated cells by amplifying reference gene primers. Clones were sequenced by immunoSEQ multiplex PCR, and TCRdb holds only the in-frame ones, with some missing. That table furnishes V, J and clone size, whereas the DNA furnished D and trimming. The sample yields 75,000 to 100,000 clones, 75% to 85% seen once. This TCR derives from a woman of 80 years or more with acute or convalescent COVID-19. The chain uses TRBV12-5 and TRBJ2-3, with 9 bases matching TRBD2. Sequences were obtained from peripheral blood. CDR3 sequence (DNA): TGTGCTAGTGGTTTGGGGCTAGCGGGAACGAGCACAGATACGCAGTATTTT. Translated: CASGLGLAGTSTDTQYF. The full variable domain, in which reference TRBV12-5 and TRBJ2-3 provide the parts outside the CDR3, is DARVTQTPRHKVTEMGQEVTMRCQPILGHNTVFWYRQTMMQGLELLAYFRNRAPLDDSGMPKDRFSAEMPDATLATLKIQPSEPRDSAVYFCASGLGLAGTSTDTQYFGPGTRLTVL.